This TCR beta chain was profiled in a study of cytomegalovirus exposure and HLA in healthy donors. Whole-study results and caveats: It was reported that TCR beta sequences correctly inferred the HLA-A and HLA-B alleles for most subjects. Earlier analysis found most TCR beta V segments productive about 87% or about 30% of the time. It was reported in a later analysis that an Asian-associated ancestry cluster showed fewer N-insertions than the approximately 700-donor mean.

In the PCR, 60 Vbeta and 13 Jbeta primers were used. Clones were read by immunoSEQ multiplex PCR, and TCRdb kept only the in-frame ones, dropping some. The repertoire holds approximately 150,000 clones, with 75% to 80% as singletons. From germline, CDR1 is MGHDK and CDR2 SYGVNS. The CDR3 contains 15 residues. Germline trimming cut 8 bases from V and 4 bases from J; bases unmatched to any gene: 8. On this clone: The target antigen is unknown.

This chain connects TRBV25-1 to TRBJ1-3; TRBD1 agrees at 10 bases. The receptor was derived from a young woman in good health and CMV-seronegative. The source material was PBMCs. CDR3 in amino acids: CASSLGQGSGNTIYF. CDR3 nucleotides: TGTGCCAGCTCGTTGGGACAGGGGAGCGGAAACACCATATATTTT.